What follows describes a single TCR beta chain. Its target is unknown. From the RT-PCR reads, TCRdb called clonotypes with MiXCR, one entry per CDR3 protein. Of 800,000 or so distinct CDR3 sequences in the sample, around 20% were seen once. The data stem from a study of response to subunit inactivated influenza vaccine. Broader study findings: Authors suggested seasonal influenza vaccinations each recruit few new T cells.

Germline values: CDR1 SGHDT, CDR2 YYEEEE. V gave up 1 base and J gave up 9 bases; unmatched junction bases: 9. This CDR3 contains 16 residues. This sequence originates from a man aged 50 or older who received an inactivated influenza vaccine. Material: PBMCs from blood, obtained more than 4 days after vaccination. This chain joins TRBV5-6 and TRBJ2-1; 11 bases match TRBD2. Here the CDR3 DNA reads TGTGCCAGCAGCTTGATCTCCCTAGCGGGGGGCGGTGAGCAGTTCTTC. It codes for CASSLISLAGGGEQFF.